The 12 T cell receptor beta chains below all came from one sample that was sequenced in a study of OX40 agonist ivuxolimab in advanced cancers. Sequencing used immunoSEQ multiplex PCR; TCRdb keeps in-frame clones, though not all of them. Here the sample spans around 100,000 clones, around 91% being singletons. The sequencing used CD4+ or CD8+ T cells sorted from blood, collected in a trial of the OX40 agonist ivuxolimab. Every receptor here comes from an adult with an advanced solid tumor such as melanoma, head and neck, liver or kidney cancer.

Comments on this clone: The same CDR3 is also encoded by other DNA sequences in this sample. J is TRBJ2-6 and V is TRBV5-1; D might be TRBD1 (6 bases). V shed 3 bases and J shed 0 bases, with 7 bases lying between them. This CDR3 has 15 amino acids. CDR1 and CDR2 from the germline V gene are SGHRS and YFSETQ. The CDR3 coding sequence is TGCGCCAGCAGCTCAGGGGTCTCTGGGGCCAACGTCCTGACTTTC. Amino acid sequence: CASSSGVSGANVLTF.

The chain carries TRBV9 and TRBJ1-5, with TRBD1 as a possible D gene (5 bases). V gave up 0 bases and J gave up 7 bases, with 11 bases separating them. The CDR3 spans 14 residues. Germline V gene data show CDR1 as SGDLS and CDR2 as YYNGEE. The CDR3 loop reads CASSVAGTGQPQHF. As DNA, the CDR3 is TGTGCCAGCAGCGTAGCTGGGACCGGGCAGCCCCAGCATTTT.

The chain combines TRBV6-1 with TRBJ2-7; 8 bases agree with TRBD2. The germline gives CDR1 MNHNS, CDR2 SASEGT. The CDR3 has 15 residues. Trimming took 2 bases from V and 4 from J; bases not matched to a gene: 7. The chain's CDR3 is CASSEWAGGIYEQYF. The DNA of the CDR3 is TGTGCCAGCAGTGAATGGGCGGGAGGCATTTACGAGCAGTACTTC.

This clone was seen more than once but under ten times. The CDR3 loop is CASGTALAKNIQYF. The CDR3 DNA follows: TGTGCCAGTGGGACAGCACTAGCCAAAAACATTCAGTACTTC. The chain couples TRBV19 to TRBJ2-4, with 7 bases fitting TRBD1. Trimming took 8 bases from V and 0 from J; bases not matched to a gene: 4. This CDR3 has 14 residues. Germline CDR1 is LNHDA and CDR2 is SQIVND (reference sequence). The entire variable domain, with the rest obtained from reference TRBV19 and TRBJ2-4, is as follows: DGGITQSPKYLFRKEGQNVTLSCEQNLNHDAMYWYRQDPGQGLRLIYYSQIVNDFQKGDIAEGYSVSREKKESFPLTVTSAQKNPTAFYLCASGTALAKNIQYFGAGTRLSVL.

The CDR3, as DNA: TGTGCCAGCAGTTCTGGAGCTAACTATGGCTACACCTTC. Its translation is CASSSGANYGYTF. The chain couples TRBV6-6 to TRBJ1-2, with unresolved D. V gave up 4 bases and J gave up 0 bases, with 6 bases separating them. The CDR3 has 13 amino acids. The germline V gene encodes CDR1 MNHNY and CDR2 SVGAGI (reference sequence).

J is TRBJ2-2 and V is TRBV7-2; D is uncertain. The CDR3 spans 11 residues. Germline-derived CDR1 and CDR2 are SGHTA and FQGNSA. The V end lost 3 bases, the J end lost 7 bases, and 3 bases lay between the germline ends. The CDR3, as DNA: TGTGCCAGCAGCTTTTTCGGGGAGCTGTTTTTT. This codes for CASSFFGELFF. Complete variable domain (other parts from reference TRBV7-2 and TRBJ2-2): GAGVSQSPSNKVTEKGKDVELRCDPISGHTALYWYRQSLGQGLEFLIYFQGNSAPDKSGLPSDRFSAERTGGSVSTLTIQRTQQEDSAVYLCASSFFGELFFGEGSRLTVL.

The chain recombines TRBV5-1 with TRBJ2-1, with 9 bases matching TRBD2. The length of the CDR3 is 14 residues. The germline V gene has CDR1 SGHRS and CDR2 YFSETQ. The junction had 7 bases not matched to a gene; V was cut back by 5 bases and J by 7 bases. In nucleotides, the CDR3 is TGCGCCAGCAGTAAGCTAGCGGGGCAAAATGAGCAGTTCTTC. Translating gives CASSKLAGQNEQFF.

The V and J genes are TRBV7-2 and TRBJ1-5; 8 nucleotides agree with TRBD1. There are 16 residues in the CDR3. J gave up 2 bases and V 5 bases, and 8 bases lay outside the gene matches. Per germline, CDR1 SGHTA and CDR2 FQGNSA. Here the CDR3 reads CASSLYTQGGNQPQHF. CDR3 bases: TGTGCCAGCAGCCTATATACACAGGGGGGCAATCAGCCCCAGCATTTT. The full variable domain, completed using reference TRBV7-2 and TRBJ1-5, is GAGVSQSPSNKVTEKGKDVELRCDPISGHTALYWYRQSLGQGLEFLIYFQGNSAPDKSGLPSDRFSAERTGGSVSTLTIQRTQQEDSAVYLCASSLYTQGGNQPQHFGDGTRLSIL.

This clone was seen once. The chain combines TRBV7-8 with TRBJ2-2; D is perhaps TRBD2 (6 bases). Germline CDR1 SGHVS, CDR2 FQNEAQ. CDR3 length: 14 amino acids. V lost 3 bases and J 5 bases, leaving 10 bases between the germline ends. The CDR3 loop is CASSLRDFTGELFF. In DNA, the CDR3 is TGTGCCAGCAGCTTGCGGGATTTTACCGGGGAGCTGTTTTTT.

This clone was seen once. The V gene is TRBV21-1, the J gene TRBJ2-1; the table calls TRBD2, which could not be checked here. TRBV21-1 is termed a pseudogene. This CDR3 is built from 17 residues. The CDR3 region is CASSEGLAGGPYNEQFF. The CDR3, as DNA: TGTGCCAGCAGCGAAGGACTAGCGGGGGGGCCATACAATGAGCAGTTCTTC.

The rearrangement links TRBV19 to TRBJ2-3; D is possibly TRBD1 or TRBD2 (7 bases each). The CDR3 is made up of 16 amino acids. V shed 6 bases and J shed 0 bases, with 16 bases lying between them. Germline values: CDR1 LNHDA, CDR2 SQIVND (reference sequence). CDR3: CASSARRGGSTDTQYF. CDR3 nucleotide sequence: TGTGCCAGTAGCGCGCGCAGGGGGGGGAGCACAGATACGCAGTATTTT.

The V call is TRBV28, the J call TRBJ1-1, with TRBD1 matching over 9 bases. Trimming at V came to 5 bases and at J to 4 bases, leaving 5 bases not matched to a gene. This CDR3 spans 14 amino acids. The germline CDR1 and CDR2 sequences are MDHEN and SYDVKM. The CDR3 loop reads CASSDRGKSTEAFF. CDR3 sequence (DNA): TGTGCCAGCAGTGACAGGGGGAAGAGCACTGAAGCTTTCTTT.